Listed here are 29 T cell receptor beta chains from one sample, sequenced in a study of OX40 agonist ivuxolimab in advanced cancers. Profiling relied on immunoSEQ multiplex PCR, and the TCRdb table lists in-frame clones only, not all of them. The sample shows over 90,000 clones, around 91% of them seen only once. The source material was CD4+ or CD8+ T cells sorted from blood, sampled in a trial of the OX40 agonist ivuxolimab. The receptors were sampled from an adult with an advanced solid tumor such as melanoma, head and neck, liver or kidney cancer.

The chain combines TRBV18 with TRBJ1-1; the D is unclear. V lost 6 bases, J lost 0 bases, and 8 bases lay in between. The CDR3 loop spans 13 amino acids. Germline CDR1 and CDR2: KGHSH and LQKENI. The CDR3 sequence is CASSSKVNTEAFF. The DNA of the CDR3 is TGTGCCAGCTCGTCCAAAGTGAACACTGAAGCTTTCTTT.

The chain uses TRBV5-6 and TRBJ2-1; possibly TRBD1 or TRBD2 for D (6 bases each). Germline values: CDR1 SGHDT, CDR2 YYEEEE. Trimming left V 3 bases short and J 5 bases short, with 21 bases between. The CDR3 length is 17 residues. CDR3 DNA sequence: TGTGCCAGCAGCTCCGTCCAGGGGAGGATATGGCACAATGAGCAGTTCTTC. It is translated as CASSSVQGRIWHNEQFF.

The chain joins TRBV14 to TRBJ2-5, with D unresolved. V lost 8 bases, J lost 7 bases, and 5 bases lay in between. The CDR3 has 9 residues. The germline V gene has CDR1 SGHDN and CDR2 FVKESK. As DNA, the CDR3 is TGTGCCAGCCCTGGGACCCAGTACTTC. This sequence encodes CASPGTQYF. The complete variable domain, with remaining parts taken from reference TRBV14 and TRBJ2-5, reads EAGVTQFPSHSVIEKGQTVTLRCDPISGHDNLYWYRRVMGKEIKFLLHFVKESKQDESGMPNNRFLAERTGGTYSTLKVQPAELEDSGVYFCASPGTQYFGPGTRLLVL.

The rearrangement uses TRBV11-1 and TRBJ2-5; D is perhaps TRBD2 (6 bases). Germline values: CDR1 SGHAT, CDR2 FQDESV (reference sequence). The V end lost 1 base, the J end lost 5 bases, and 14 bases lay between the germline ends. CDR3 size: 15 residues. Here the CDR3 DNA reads TGTGCCAGCAGCTTAGGAAGGCCAGGAGGGGAGACCCAGTACTTC. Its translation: CASSLGRPGGETQYF.

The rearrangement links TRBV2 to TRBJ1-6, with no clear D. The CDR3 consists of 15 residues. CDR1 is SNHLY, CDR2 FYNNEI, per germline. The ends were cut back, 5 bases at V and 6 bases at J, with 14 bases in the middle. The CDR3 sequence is CASSTAGTGNSPLHF. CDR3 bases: TGTGCCAGCAGTACGGCGGGAACGGGTAATTCACCCCTCCACTTT.

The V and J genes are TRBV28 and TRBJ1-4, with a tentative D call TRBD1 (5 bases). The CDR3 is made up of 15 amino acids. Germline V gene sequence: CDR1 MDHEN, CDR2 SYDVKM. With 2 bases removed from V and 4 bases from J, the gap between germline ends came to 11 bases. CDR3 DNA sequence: TGTGCCAGCAGTTTAAGGTTGGGACGTAATGAAAAACTGTTTTTT. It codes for CASSLRLGRNEKLFF.

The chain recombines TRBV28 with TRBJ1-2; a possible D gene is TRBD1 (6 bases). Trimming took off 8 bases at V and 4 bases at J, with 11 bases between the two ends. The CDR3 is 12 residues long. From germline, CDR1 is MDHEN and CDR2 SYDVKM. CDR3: CASLDSLYGYTF. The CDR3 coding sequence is TGTGCCAGCCTGGACAGTCTCTATGGCTACACCTTC.

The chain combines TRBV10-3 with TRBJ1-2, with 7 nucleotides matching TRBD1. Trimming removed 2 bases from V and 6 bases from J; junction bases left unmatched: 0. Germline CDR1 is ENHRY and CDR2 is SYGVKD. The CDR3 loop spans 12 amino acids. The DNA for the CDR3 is TGTGCCATCAGTGAGGACAGGGATGGCTACACCTTC. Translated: CAISEDRDGYTF.

For the CDR3, the DNA is TGCAGCGCAAACCACAGGGAGGCGGCTGGAAACACCATATATTTT. Protein: CSANHREAAGNTIYF. J is TRBJ1-3 and V is TRBV29-1, with D tentatively TRBD1 (6 bases). Germline V gives CDR1 SQVTM, CDR2 ANQGSEA. V lost 7 bases, J lost 2 bases, and 18 bases lay in between. CDR3 length: 15 residues.

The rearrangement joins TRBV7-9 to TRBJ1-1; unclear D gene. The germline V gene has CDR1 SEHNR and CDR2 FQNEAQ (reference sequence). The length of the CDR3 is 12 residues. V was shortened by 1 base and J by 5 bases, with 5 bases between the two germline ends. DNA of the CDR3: TGTGCCAGCAGCTTAGATATGACTGAAGCTTTCTTT. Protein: CASSLDMTEAFF. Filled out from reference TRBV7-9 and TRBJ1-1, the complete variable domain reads DTGVSQNPRHKITKRGQNVTFRCDPISEHNRLYWYRQTLGQGPEFLTYFQNEAQLEKSRLLSDRFSAERPKGSFSTLEIQRTEQGDSAMYLCASSLDMTEAFFGQGTRLTVV.

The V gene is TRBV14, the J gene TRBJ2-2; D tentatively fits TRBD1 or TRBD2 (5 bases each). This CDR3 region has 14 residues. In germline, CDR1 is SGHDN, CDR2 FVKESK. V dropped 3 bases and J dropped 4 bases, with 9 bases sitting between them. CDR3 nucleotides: TGTGCCAGCAGCCAGTGGGGGACCACCGGGGAGCTGTTTTTT. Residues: CASSQWGTTGELFF.

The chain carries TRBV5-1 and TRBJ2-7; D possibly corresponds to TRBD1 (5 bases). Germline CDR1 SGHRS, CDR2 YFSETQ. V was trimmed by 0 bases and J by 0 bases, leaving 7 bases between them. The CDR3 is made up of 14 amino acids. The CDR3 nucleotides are TGCGCCAGCAGCTTGGACAGGATCTCCTACGAGCAGTACTTC. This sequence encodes CASSLDRISYEQYF.

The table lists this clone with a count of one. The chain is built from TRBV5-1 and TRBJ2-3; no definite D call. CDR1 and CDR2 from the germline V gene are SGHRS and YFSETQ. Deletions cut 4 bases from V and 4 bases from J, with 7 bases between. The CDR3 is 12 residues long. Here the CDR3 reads CASSPPADTQYF. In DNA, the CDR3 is TGCGCCAGCAGCCCCCCAGCAGATACGCAGTATTTT.

The CDR3 nucleotides read TGCGCCAGCAGCTTAGGTAGCGGGTACACAGATACGCAGTATTTT. The encoded protein is CASSLGSGYTDTQYF. The rearrangement uses TRBV5-1 and TRBJ2-3; 7 nucleotides agree with TRBD2. CDR3 size: 15 residues. Germline CDR1 reads SGHRS; CDR2 reads YFSETQ. V was pared by 2 bases and J by 2 bases, with 5 bases of the junction left unmatched.

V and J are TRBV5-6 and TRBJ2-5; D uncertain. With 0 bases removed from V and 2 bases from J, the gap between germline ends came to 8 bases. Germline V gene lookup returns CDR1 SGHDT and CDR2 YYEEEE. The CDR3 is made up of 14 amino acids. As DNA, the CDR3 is TGTGCCAGCAGCTTGGCCCAGGTTCAAGAGACCCAGTACTTC. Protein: CASSLAQVQETQYF.

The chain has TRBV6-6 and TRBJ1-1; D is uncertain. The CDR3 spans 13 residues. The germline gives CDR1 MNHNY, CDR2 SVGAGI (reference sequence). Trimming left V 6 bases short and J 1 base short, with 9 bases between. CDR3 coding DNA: TGTGCCAGCAGCTTTACAGCGAACACTGAAGCTTTCTTT. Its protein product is CASSFTANTEAFF.

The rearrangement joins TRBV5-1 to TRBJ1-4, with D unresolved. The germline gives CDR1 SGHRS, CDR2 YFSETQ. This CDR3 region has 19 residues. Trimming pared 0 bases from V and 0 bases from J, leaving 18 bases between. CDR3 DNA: TGCGCCAGCAGCTTGGCCGGGCGCCAGACTATTGCAACTAATGAAAAACTGTTTTTT. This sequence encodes CASSLAGRQTIATNEKLFF.

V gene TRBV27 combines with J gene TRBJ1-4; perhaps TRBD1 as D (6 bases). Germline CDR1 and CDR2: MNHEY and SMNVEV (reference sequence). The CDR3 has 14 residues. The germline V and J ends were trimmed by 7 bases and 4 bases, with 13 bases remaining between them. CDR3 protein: CASTQQGLNEKLFF. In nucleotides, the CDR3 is TGTGCCAGCACTCAACAGGGCCTTAATGAAAAACTGTTTTTT.

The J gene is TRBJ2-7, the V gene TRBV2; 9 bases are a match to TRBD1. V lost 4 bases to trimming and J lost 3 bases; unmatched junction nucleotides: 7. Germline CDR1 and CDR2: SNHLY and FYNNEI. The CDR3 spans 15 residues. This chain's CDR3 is CASSVGTGNNYEQYF. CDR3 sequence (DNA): TGTGCCAGCAGTGTTGGGACAGGGAATAACTACGAGCAGTACTTC.

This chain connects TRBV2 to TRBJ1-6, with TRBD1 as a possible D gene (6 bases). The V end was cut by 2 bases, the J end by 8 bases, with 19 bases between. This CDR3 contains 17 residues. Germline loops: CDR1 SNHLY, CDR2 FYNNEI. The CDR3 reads CASSERQGFFLDSPLHF. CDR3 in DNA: TGTGCCAGCAGTGAAAGGCAGGGGTTTTTTTTAGATTCACCCCTCCACTTT.

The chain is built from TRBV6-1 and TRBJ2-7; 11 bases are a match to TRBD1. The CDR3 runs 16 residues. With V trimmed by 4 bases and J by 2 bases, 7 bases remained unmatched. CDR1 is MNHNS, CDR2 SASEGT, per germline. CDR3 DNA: TGTGCCAGCAGTGGTCTGGACAGGGGGCCCCCCTACGAGCAGTACTTC. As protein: CASSGLDRGPPYEQYF.

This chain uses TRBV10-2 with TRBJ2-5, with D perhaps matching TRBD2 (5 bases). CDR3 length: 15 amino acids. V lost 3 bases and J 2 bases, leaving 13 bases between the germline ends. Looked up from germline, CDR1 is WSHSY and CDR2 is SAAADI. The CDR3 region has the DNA TGCGCCAGCAGTGAAGTCGGAGGCCAGCAAGAGACCCAGTACTTC. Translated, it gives CASSEVGGQQETQYF.

The CDR3 sequence: CATSRPLGINTGELFF. The CDR3 DNA follows: TGTGCCACCTCGCGGCCCTTGGGAATTAACACCGGGGAGCTGTTTTTT. This rearrangement joins TRBV15 to TRBJ2-2; D is unresolved. The CDR3 is 16 amino acids. Germline V CDR1 and CDR2: LNHNV, YYDKDF (reference sequence). V lost 8 bases, J lost 2 bases, and 18 bases lay in between.

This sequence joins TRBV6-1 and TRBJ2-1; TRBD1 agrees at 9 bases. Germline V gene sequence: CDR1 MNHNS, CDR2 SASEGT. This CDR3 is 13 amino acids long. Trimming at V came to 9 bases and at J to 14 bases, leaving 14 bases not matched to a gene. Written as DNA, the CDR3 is TGTGCCAGTACGAACAGGGGGCAGCGTGGAAAGTTCTTC. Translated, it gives CASTNRGQRGKFF.

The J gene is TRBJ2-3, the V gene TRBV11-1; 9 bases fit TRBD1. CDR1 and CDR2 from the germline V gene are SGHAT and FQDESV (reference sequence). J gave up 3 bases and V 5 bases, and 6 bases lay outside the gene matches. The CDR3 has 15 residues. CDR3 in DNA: TGTGCCAGCAGCCTGGACAGGGGTCGGACAGATACGCAGTATTTT. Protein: CASSLDRGRTDTQYF.

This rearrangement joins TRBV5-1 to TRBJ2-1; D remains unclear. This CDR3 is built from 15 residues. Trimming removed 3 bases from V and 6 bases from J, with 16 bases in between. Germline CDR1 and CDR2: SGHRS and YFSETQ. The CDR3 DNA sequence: TGCGCCAGCAGCTCCAGCCCAGTTTTGGCCAATGAGCAGTTCTTC. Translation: CASSSSPVLANEQFF. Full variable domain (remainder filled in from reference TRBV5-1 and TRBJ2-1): KAGVTQTPRYLIKTRGQQVTLSCSPISGHRSVSWYQQTPGQGLQFLFEYFSETQRNKGNFPGRFSGRQFSNSRSEMNVSTLELGDSALYLCASSSSPVLANEQFFGPGTRLTVL.

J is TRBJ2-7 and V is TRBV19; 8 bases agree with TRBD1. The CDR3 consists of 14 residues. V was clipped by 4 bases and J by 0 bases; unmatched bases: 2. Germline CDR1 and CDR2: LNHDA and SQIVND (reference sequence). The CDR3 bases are TGTGCCAGTAGTAGGACAGGGAGCTCCTACGAGCAGTACTTC. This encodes CASSRTGSSYEQYF.

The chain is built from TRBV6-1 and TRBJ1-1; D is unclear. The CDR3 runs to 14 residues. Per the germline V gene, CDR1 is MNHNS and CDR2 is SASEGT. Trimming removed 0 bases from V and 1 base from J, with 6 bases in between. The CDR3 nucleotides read TGTGCCAGCAGTGAAGCGGCAGGGAACACTGAAGCTTTCTTT. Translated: CASSEAAGNTEAFF.

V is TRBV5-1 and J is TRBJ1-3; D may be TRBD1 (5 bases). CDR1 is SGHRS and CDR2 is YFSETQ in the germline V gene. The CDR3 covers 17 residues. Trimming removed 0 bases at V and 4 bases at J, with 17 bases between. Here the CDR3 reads CASSLDSGGNRGNTIYF. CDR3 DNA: TGCGCCAGCAGCTTGGATTCGGGGGGTAATAGAGGAAACACCATATATTTT.